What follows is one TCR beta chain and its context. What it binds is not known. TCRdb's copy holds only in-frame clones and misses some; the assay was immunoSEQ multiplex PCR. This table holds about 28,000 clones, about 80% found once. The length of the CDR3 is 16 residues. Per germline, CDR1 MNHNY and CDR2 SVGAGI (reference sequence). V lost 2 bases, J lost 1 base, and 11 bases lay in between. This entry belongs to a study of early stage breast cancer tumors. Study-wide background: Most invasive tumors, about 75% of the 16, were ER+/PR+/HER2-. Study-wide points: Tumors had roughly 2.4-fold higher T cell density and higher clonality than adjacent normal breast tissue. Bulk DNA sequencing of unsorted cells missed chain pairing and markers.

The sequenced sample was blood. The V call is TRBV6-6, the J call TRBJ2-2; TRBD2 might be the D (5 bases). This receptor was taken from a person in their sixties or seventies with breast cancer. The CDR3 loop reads CASSYHTTKNTGELFF. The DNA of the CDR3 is TGTGCCAGCAGTTACCATACGACTAAGAACACCGGGGAGCTGTTTTTT.